Listed below are T cell receptor beta chains from one sample, sequenced in a study of blood T cells in healthy people across ages. TCRdb ran MiXCR on the 5' RACE reads and lists one entry per CDR3 protein. The table lists about 970,000 distinct CDR3 sequences, roughly 50% of them singletons. Sequenced: blood. Every receptor here comes from a woman aged 55-70 years in good health. Each CDR3 is given with its conserved first and last residue. D genes are given only for firm matches. Only some rows state a clone size, as once, few, many or a class for expanded clones.

TRBJ2-3,-,-,TRBV7-2,TGTGCCAGCAGCACCCGGACCGGAGAGGATACGCAGTATTTT,CASSTRTGEDTQYF
TRBJ1-2,-,-,TRBV5-4,TGTGCCAGCAGCTTGGAGTCGGGGAGAGCTTACCATGGCTACACCTTC,CASSLESGRAYHGYTF
TRBJ1-2,once,TRBD1,TRBV28,TGTGCCAGCAGCACCGGGCTGAAAGACAGGGCCCCCTATGGCTACACCTTC,CASSTGLKDRAPYGYTF
TRBJ1-6,-,TRBD1,TRBV6-6,TGTGCCAGCAGTTACCACTCGCCAGACAGGGTATATTCACCCCTCCACTTT,CASSYHSPDRVYSPLHF
TRBJ2-5,-,TRBD2,TRBV20-1,TGCAGTGCTAGAGATCATAAGGAGACTAGCGGAACTCGAACCCAGTACTTC,CSARDHKETSGTRTQYF
TRBJ2-3,few,-,TRBV24-1,TGTGCCACCAGTGATGGTGGGCCAGATACGCAGTATTTT,CATSDGGPDTQYF
TRBJ2-7,few,-,TRBV5-6,TGTGCCAGCAGCTTGCTACTAGCCGCCTCCTACAATGAGCAGTACTTC,CASSLLLAASYNEQYF
TRBJ2-7,few,TRBD1,TRBV7-2,TGTGCCAGCAGCTTAGGGGGACAGGGGGTAAAGCAGTACTTC,CASSLGGQGVKQYF
TRBJ2-5,-,TRBD2,TRBV2,TGTGCCAGCAGTCATCTAGCGGAGAGGTTACAAGAGACCCAGTACTTC,CASSHLAERLQETQYF
TRBJ1-4,few,-,TRBV29-1,TGCAGCGTTGACCAGGGAGGTGGTGAAAAACTGTTTTTT,CSVDQGGGEKLFF
TRBJ1-1,once,TRBD1,TRBV15,TGTGCCACCAGCGGGGACAGGGGCTTGAACACTGAAGCTTTCTTT,CATSGDRGLNTEAFF
TRBJ1-1,-,-,TRBV12-3/TRBV12-4,TGTGCCAGCAGGGAGCAGGGGAACACTGAAGCTTTCTTT,CASREQGNTEAFF
TRBJ1-2,-,-,TRBV27,TGTGCCAGCAGTTTATTCGACAGGCGGAGGGGTAACTATGGCTACACCTTC,CASSLFDRRRGNYGYTF
TRBJ2-1,once,-,TRBV11-2,TGTGCCAGCAGCTCTCTTGCGAGGGGGAGGGGGTACAATGAGCAGTTCTTC,CASSSLARGRGYNEQFF
TRBJ2-1,few,-,TRBV5-1,TGCGCCAGCAGCTTGACGGGGGCGCAGTTCTTC,CASSLTGAQFF
TRBJ2-3,few,-,TRBV7-2,TGTGCCAGCAGCTTAACGGAGGCTTACGGGTCTACAGATACGCAGTATTTT,CASSLTEAYGSTDTQYF
TRBJ2-7,few,-,TRBV5-1,TGCGCCAGCAGCCCATGGGGGCAGGCCTACGAGCAGTACTTC,CASSPWGQAYEQYF
TRBJ2-7,-,-,TRBV27,TGTGCCAGCAGTTTAAGGGGGGGACAGGCCTACGAGCAGTACTTC,CASSLRGGQAYEQYF
TRBJ2-3,-,TRBD2,TRBV7-3,TGTGCCAGCAGCTTACCCGCTGGGGGCGGGAGGGCCGCAGATACGCAGTATTTT,CASSLPAGGGRAADTQYF
TRBJ1-6,few,-,TRBV7-6,TGTGCCAGCAGCTTAGAGTTTCGACAGAGGAATTCACCCCTCCACTTT,CASSLEFRQRNSPLHF
TRBJ2-3,few,-,TRBV7-2,TGTGCCAGCAGCCCCTTCCTCGGGATCCGAGAAGATACGCAGTATTTT,CASSPFLGIREDTQYF
TRBJ1-5,-,-,TRBV5-1,TGCGCCAGCAGCTTAGAGGGGCGCGAGAATCAGCCCCAGCATTTT,CASSLEGRENQPQHF
TRBJ2-4,-,-,TRBV5-1,TGCGCCAGCAGCTTGGCCGGGGGGAGGGGGCAAGGCATTCAGTACTTC,CASSLAGGRGQGIQYF